This T cell receptor beta chain is from a study of blood T cell repertoires in COVID-19. Overall study context: Some COVID-19 samples were acute and others convalescent; all came from the United States, Italy and Spain. Sample material is recorded as cDNA or gDNA derived from T cells, B-cell-depleted T cells, or PBMCs.

This clone is a singleton in its sample. In the original workflow: Researchers report that nucleated cell counts were estimated from reference gene primer amplification. Here immunoSEQ multiplex PCR was the method, and the copy in TCRdb shows in-frame clones only, minus some. That table is the source of V, J and clone size, and D and trimming were worked out from the DNA. Among 210,000 or so clones, 86% were seen once, and the ten largest hold 4.4%. This sequence was found in a man aged 45-60 years with acute or convalescent COVID-19. The sample was peripheral blood.

In DNA, the CDR3 is TGTGCCAGCACCAAGGCCAGACTAGCGGGGGGTTCGGCCACCGGGGAGCTGTTTTTT. Its translation: CASTKARLAGGSATGELFF. This chain links TRBV7-3 with TRBJ2-2; 13 bases match TRBD2. The length of the CDR3 is 19 residues. Unmatched junction bases numbered 15, after V lost 7 bases and J lost 4 bases. Germline loops: CDR1 SGHTA, CDR2 FQGTGA.